This T cell receptor (beta chain) was retrieved from a study of T-cell reconstitution after alpha-beta-depleted transplantation in children. This clonotype has only a few counts. During its preparation, the TCRbeta library received unique molecular identifiers. TCRdb processed the PCR reads anew with MiXCR; each CDR3 protein has one entry. The sample records about 500,000 distinct CDR3 sequences, 32% being singletons. The sequence was collected from a human donor who donated a stem cell graft to a child with aplastic anemia. The material sequenced was PBMCs from the stem cell graft donor, taken from the stem cell graft.

The CDR3 reads CATSGHTGGGANVLTF. DNA of the CDR3: TGTGCCACCAGTGGCCACACCGGCGGTGGGGCCAACGTCCTGACTTTC. This chain connects TRBV24-1 to TRBJ2-6; D unclear. Germline loops: CDR1 KGHDR, CDR2 SFDVKD. This CDR3 has 16 residues. V lost 5 bases, J lost 3 bases, and 13 bases lay in between.